These 19 T cell receptor beta chains came from one sample sequenced in a study of blood T cell repertoires in COVID-19. Libraries were prepared by immunoSEQ multiplex PCR; TCRdb keeps only in-frame clonotypes and omits some of them. The sample lists around 200,000 clones, around 83% seen once, with 8% to 10% in the top ten. The sequenced material came from peripheral blood. The receptors come from a woman aged 45-60 years with acute or convalescent COVID-19.

This chain uses TRBV2 with TRBJ2-7; D perhaps matches TRBD2 (5 bases). With 4 bases removed from V and 7 bases from J, the gap between germline ends came to 11 bases. CDR3 length: 12 residues. Germline CDR1 is SNHLY and CDR2 is FYNNEI. The CDR3 DNA reads as TGTGCCAGCAGTGGGACGGGGAGAGAGCAGTACTTC. It encodes CASSGTGREQYF.

The chain links TRBV6-5 to TRBJ2-5; TRBD1 is a possible D gene (5 bases). Between the trimmed V and J ends, which lost 7 bases and 3 bases, there was a span of 18 bases. This CDR3 spans 15 amino acids. Looked up from germline, CDR1 is MNHEY and CDR2 is SVGAGI. The CDR3: CASNRARTTKETQYF. The CDR3 nucleotides read TGTGCCAGCAATCGGGCGAGGACAACTAAAGAGACCCAGTACTTC.

V gene TRBV7-6 combines with J gene TRBJ2-2; TRBD2 agrees at 7 bases. CDR1 is SGHVS, CDR2 FNYEAQ, per germline. This CDR3 has 16 residues. The V and J ends lost 1 base and 4 bases, in that order; junction bases with no gene match: 6. The CDR3 here is CASSLGASGLTGELFF. DNA of the CDR3: TGTGCCAGCAGCTTAGGAGCTAGCGGACTCACCGGGGAGCTGTTTTTT.

V usage is TRBV19 and J usage is TRBJ1-5; 12 bases are a match to TRBD1. The CDR3 sequence is 16 residues long. Germline values: CDR1 LNHDA, CDR2 SQIVND (reference sequence). Unmatched junction bases numbered 4, after V lost 1 base and J lost 6 bases. The CDR3 spells CASSIGRDRGRQPQHF. The CDR3 DNA reads as TGTGCCAGTAGTATAGGGCGGGACAGGGGGCGTCAGCCCCAGCATTTT.

This clone was counted a few times. The V and J genes are TRBV6-4 and TRBJ1-1; D is perhaps TRBD1 (6 bases). Germline V lookup: CDR1 MRHNA, CDR2 SNTAGT. With 2 bases removed from V and 4 bases from J, the gap between germline ends came to 14 bases. CDR3 size: 15 residues. The CDR3 is CASSDVPGESTEAFF. The DNA of the CDR3 is TGTGCCAGCAGTGACGTCCCAGGGGAATCCACTGAAGCTTTCTTT.

This clone occurred a few times. The chain carries TRBV6-5 and TRBJ1-2; no reliable D call. The CDR3 is 16 residues long. Germline lookup yields CDR1 MNHEY and CDR2 SVGAGI. The ends were cut back, 0 bases at V and 7 bases at J, with 18 bases in the middle. As DNA, the CDR3 is TGTGCCAGCAGTTACTCGAGCCCCCCACAGAGCGGTGGCTACACCTTC. Its protein is CASSYSSPPQSGGYTF.

The chain links TRBV20-1 to TRBJ2-1, with TRBD2 as a possible D gene (6 bases). V lost 3 bases and J lost 3, with 18 bases in between. The germline V gene has CDR1 DFQATT and CDR2 SNEGSKA (reference sequence). The CDR3 runs 16 residues. In DNA form, the CDR3 reads TGCAGTGCTAGTAGCATCCGGGACTTGCACTACAATGAGCAGTTCTTC. This sequence encodes CSASSIRDLHYNEQFF.

This clone has more than one count but fewer than ten. V gene TRBV7-2 combines with J gene TRBJ2-3, with a weak D call TRBD2 (7 bases). Germline values: CDR1 SGHTA, CDR2 FQGNSA. The length of the CDR3 is 15 residues. Trimming took off 5 bases at V and 5 bases at J, with 17 bases between the two ends. CDR3 sequence reads: CASSPRGGDVDTQYF. The CDR3 nucleotides are TGTGCCAGCAGCCCCAGAGGGGGGGATGTAGATACGCAGTATTTT.

This chain uses TRBV6-2 or TRBV6-3 with TRBJ2-7; a possible D gene is TRBD1 (5 bases). CDR3 length equals 14 residues. The germline V gene has CDR1 MNHEY and CDR2 SVGEGT. The V gene lost 5 bases and the J gene lost 2 bases, with 13 bases spanning the gap. Written as DNA, the CDR3 is TGTGCCAGCAGTACCAGGGTATTCCCCTACGAGCAGTACTTC. Protein sequence: CASSTRVFPYEQYF.

The chain carries TRBV6-6 and TRBJ1-2; 7 bases align to TRBD1. The CDR3 is 13 residues long. Per the germline V gene, CDR1 is MNHNY and CDR2 is SVGAGI (reference sequence). The J segment lost 7 bases and the V segment lost 6 bases, leaving 8 bases of the junction unmatched. The CDR3 reads CASSPTGTAGYTF. CDR3 DNA sequence: TGTGCCAGCAGCCCAACAGGGACAGCTGGCTACACCTTC.

The CDR3 protein is CASSLEAVGELFF. CDR3 nucleotide sequence: TGTGCCAGCAGTTTAGAGGCCGTCGGGGAGCTGTTTTTT. This chain connects TRBV28 to TRBJ2-2; D gene unclear. The ends were cut back, 2 bases at V and 7 bases at J, with 8 bases in the middle. Germline V lookup: CDR1 MDHEN, CDR2 SYDVKM. This CDR3 contains 13 residues.

This clone has a single count. The chain is built from TRBV27 and TRBJ1-1; weak D call: TRBD1 (5 bases). Trimming stripped 5 bases from V and 5 bases from J, with 12 bases between. The CDR3 sequence is 13 residues long. Germline-derived CDR1 and CDR2 are MNHEY and SMNVEV (reference sequence). The CDR3 nucleotides are TGTGCCAGCAGTCTGACAGATGGTACTGAAGCTTTCTTT. It yields the protein CASSLTDGTEAFF.

The V and J genes are TRBV5-1 and TRBJ1-1; D gene unclear. The CDR3 sequence is 14 residues long. Trimming stripped 0 bases from V and 1 base from J, with 7 bases between. Germline V gene lookup returns CDR1 SGHRS and CDR2 YFSETQ. The DNA for the CDR3 is TGCGCCAGCAGCTTGGTAGCACAGAACACTGAAGCTTTCTTT. This encodes CASSLVAQNTEAFF.

CDR3 bases: TGTGCCAGCAGTGAATCTGCTGCAGGGTTCTATGGCTACACCTTC. Translation gives CASSESAAGFYGYTF. The rearrangement uses TRBV25-1 and TRBJ1-2; TRBD1 might be the D (5 bases). The CDR3 is 15 residues long. Germline CDR1 and CDR2: MGHDK and SYGVNS. The V end lost 1 base, the J end lost 4 bases, and 13 bases lay between the germline ends.

This clone occurred once. CDR3 sequence (DNA): TGTGCCAGCAGTTCACAGGGGGCAGGAACTTACAATGAGCAGTTCTTC. It specifies CASSSQGAGTYNEQFF. This chain connects TRBV28 to TRBJ2-1; 9 bases line up with TRBD1. V shed 4 bases and J 4 bases; nucleotides not matched to a gene: 8. The CDR3 extends over 16 amino acids. From germline, CDR1 is MDHEN and CDR2 SYDVKM.

CDR3 sequence (DNA): TGTGCCAGTAGTATAGCTTACGCGGGAGCCGTAGGTGGGGAGCTGTTTTTT. Protein sequence: CASSIAYAGAVGGELFF. This chain uses TRBV19 with TRBJ2-2; 7 bases are shared with TRBD2. The CDR3 loop spans 17 amino acids. The germline gives CDR1 LNHDA, CDR2 SQIVND (reference sequence). Trimming at V came to 1 base and at J to 8 bases, leaving 13 bases not matched to a gene. Drawing the rest from reference TRBV19 and TRBJ2-2, the complete variable domain is DGGITQSPKYLFRKEGQNVTLSCEQNLNHDAMYWYRQDPGQGLRLIYYSQIVNDFQKGDIAEGYSVSREKKESFPLTVTSAQKNPTAFYLCASSIAYAGAVGGELFFGEGSRLTVL.

J is TRBJ1-2 and V is TRBV29-1; D might be TRBD1 (6 bases). Germline V CDR1 and CDR2: SQVTM, ANQGSEA. The CDR3 is 15 amino acids. V was shortened by 4 bases and J by 0 bases, with 15 bases between the two germline ends. In DNA form, the CDR3 reads TGCAGCGTTGCATCCAGCAGGGGAGCTAACTATGGCTACACCTTC. Residues: CSVASSRGANYGYTF.

This clone was counted a single time. This chain joins TRBV7-9 and TRBJ2-3, with TRBD2 matching 9 bases. Trimming cost V 5 bases and J 11 bases; bases outside gene matches: 17. The germline CDR1 and CDR2 sequences are SEHNR and FQNEAQ (reference sequence). This CDR3 is built from 16 residues. The CDR3: CASSPRRESGRPKQYF. CDR3 nucleotide sequence: TGTGCCAGCAGCCCCCGGAGGGAGAGCGGGAGGCCCAAGCAGTATTTT.

This clone was found a few times. J is TRBJ2-7 and V is TRBV13, with 7 bases that match TRBD1. After removal of 0 bases from V and 0 bases from J, the junction contained 2 bases not matched to a gene. The CDR3 covers 15 residues. In germline, CDR1 is PRHDT, CDR2 FYEKMQ (reference sequence). DNA of the CDR3: TGTGCCAGCAGCTTAGGCCGGGACAGCTCCTACGAGCAGTACTTC. Residues: CASSLGRDSSYEQYF.